This T cell receptor beta chain appears in the sequencing data of a study of cytotoxic CD8 clonotypes in ibrutinib-treated CLL. Study as a whole: Of the patients, about a dozen were relapsed/refractory, roughly 15 treatment-naive and 17 to 18 IGHV unmutated. Whole-study results and caveats: Public clonotypes were seen rarely and were contracted or stable on treatment. Clonality grew at ibrutinib response; at progression, it decreased back toward baseline. Sampling schedules were unmatched across sustained-remission and progressing patients.

Some clones are missing from TCRdb's copy, which holds only in-frame ones; the method was immunoSEQ multiplex PCR. The table includes 270,000 or so clones, roughly four fifths detected once. Per germline, CDR1 SGHVS and CDR2 FNYEAQ. Trimming shortened V by 5 bases and J by 6 bases, and 18 bases separated the two germline ends. The CDR3 contains 15 residues. On this clone: Its matching antigen is unknown.

This chain connects TRBV7-6 to TRBJ2-3; a weak D match, TRBD2 (6 bases). This material consisted of PBMCs, taken at disease progression, from a patient treated with ibrutinib. This receptor was identified in a human donor with chronic lymphocytic leukemia. This CDR3 reads CASSPRLGGADTQYF. In DNA, the CDR3 is TGTGCCAGCAGCCCCAGACTAGGAGGGGCGGATACGCAGTATTTT.